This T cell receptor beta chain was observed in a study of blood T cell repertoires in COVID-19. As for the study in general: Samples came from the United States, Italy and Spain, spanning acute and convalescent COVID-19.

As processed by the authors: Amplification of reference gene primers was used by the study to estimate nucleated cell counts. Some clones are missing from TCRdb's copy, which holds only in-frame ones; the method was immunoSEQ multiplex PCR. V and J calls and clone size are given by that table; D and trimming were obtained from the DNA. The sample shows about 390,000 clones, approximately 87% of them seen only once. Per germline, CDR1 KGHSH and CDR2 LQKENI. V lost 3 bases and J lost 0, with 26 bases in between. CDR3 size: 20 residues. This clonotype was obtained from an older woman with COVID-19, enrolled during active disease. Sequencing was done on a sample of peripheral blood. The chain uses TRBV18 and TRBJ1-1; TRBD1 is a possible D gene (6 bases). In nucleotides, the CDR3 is TGTGCCAGCTCACCCCCCTTGGGTGGGGGCCCCGACTCCATGAACACTGAAGCTTTCTTT. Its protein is CASSPPLGGGPDSMNTEAFF.